This T cell receptor beta chain was sequenced during a study of a mutant IDH1 vaccine in newly diagnosed glioma. Overall study: Patients were started on vaccination 4-6 weeks after radiotherapy alone, or with temozolomide cycles.

Time point reported: week 47, end of study. In the vaccine, a single dose held 300 ug of the mutant IDH1 20-mer peptide, along with topical imiquimod. V gave up 10 bases and J gave up 3 bases; unmatched junction bases: 12. This CDR3 is built from 15 residues. Germline V gene sequence: CDR1 MGHRA, CDR2 YSYEKL. Points on this clone: Its specificity is unknown.

TCRdb's table, derived via immunoSEQ multiplex PCR, lists solely in-frame clones and lacks some. The repertoire holds approximately 80,000 clones, with around four fifths as singletons. Whole-study findings and limits: With respect to changes in top peripheral T cell clonotypes, pseudoprogression seemed unrelated.

Source: PBMCs, taken from a glioma patient whose treatment included an IDH1 peptide vaccine. This clonotype originated in a man in his forties with glioma. The V and J genes are TRBV4-1 and TRBJ2-3, with 8 bases matching TRBD2. DNA for the CDR3: TGCGCCACCAGTCACGGGGGGGGCCCGACAGATACGCAGTATTTT. Encoded protein: CATSHGGGPTDTQYF.